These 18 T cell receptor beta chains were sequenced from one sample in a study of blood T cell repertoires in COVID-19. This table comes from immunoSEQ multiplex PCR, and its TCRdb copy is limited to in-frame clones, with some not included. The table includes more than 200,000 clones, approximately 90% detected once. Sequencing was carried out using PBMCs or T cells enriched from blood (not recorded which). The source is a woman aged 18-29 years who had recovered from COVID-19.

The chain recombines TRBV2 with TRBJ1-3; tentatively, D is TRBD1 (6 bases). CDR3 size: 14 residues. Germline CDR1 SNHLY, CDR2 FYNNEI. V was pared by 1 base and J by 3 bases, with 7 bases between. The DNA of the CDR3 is TGTGCCAGCAGTGAAGACAGGGTTGGAAACACCATATATTTT. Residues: CASSEDRVGNTIYF.

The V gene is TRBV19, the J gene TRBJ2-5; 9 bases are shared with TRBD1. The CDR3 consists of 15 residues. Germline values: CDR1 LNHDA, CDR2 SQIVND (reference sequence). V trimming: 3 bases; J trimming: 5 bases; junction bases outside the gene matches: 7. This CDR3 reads CASSMAYRGRETQYF. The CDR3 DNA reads TGTGCCAGTAGTATGGCGTACAGGGGGCGGGAGACCCAGTACTTC.

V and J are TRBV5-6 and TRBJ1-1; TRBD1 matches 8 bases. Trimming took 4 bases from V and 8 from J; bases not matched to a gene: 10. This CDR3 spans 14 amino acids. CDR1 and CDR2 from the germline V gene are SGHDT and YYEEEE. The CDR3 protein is CASSGLQGVLEAFF. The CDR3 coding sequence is TGTGCCAGCAGCGGGCTACAGGGGGTACTCGAAGCTTTCTTT.

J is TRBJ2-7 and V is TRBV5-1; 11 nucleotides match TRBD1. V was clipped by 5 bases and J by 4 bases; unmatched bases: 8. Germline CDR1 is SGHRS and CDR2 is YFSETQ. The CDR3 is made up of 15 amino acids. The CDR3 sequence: CASRPGTGGVYEQYF. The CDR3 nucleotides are TGCGCCAGCAGACCCGGGACAGGGGGGGTTTACGAGCAGTACTTC.

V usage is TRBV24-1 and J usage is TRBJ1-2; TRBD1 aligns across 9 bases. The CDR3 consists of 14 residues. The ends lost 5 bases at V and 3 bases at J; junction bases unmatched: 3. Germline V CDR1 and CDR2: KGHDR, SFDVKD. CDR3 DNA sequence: TGTGCCACCAGTGCCGGACAGGGGTACTATGGCTACACCTTC. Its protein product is CATSAGQGYYGYTF.

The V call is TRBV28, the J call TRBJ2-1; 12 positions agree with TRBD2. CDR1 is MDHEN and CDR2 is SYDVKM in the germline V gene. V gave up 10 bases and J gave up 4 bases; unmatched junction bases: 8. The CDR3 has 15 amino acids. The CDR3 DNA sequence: TGTGCCAAACAGGGACTAGCGGGCCTTTACAATGAGCAGTTCTTC. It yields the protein CAKQGLAGLYNEQFF.

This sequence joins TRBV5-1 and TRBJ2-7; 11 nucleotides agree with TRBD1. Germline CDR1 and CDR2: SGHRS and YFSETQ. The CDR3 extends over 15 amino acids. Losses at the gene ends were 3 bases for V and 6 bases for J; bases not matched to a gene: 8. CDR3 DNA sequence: TGCGCCAGCAGCTCGCCCGGGACAGGGGGTAGCGAGCAGTACTTC. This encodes CASSSPGTGGSEQYF.

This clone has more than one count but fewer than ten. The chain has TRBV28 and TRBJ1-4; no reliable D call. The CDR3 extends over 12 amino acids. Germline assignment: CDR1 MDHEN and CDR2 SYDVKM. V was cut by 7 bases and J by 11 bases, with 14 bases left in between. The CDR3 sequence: CASTPPRGKLFF. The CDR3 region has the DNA TGTGCCAGCACTCCCCCGCGAGGCAAACTGTTTTTT. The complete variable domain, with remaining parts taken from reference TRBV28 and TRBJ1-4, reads DVKVTQSSRYLVKRTGEKVFLECVQDMDHENMFWYRQDPGLGLRLIYFSYDVKMKEKGDIPEGYSVSREKKERFSLILESASTNQTSMYLCASTPPRGKLFFGSGTQLSVL.

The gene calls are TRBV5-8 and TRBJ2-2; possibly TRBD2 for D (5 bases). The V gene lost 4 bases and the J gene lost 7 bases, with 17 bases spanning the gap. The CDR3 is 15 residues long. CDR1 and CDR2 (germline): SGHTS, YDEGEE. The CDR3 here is CASSRSPSRGGELFF. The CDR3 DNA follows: TGTGCCAGCAGCAGGAGTCCCAGTCGGGGCGGGGAGCTGTTTTTT.

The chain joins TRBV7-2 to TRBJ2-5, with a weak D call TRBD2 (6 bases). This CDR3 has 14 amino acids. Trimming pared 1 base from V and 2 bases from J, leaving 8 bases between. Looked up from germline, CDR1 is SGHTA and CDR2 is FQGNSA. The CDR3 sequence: CASSLGGIQETQYF. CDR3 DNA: TGTGCCAGCAGCTTAGGCGGGATTCAAGAGACCCAGTACTTC.

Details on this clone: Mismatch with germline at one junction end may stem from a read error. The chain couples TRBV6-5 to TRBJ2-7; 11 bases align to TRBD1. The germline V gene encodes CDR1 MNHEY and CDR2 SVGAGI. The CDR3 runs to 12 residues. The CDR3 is CASSYLGQGAIF. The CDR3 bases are TGTGCCAGCAGTTACCTCGGACAGGGGGCAATTTTC.

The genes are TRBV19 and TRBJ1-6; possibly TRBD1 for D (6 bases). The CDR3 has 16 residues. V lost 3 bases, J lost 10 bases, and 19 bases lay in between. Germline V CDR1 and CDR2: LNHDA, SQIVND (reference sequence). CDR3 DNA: TGTGCCAGTAGTATCAGTCGTACAGGGTCAGGATCACCCCTCCACTTT. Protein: CASSISRTGSGSPLHF.

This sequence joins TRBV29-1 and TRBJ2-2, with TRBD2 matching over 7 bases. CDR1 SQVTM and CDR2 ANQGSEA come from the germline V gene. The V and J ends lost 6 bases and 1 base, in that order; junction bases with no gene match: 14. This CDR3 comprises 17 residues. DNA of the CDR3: TGCAGCGTCACTTCGGGGATGAGCGGGATGAACACCGGGGAGCTGTTTTTT. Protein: CSVTSGMSGMNTGELFF.

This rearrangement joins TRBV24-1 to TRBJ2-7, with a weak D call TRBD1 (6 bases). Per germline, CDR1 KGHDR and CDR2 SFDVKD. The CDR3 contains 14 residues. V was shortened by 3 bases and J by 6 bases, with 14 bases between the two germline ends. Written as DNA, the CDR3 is TGTGCCACCAGTGATATTAAACAGGGATTCGAGCAGTACTTC. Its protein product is CATSDIKQGFEQYF.

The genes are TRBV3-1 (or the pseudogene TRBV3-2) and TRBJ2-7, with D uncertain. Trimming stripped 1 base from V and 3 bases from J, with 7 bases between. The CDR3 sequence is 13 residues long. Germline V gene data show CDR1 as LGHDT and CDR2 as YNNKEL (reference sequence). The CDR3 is CASSQGQVYEQYF. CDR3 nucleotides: TGTGCCAGCAGCCAAGGGCAGGTCTACGAGCAGTACTTC.

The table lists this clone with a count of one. The CDR3 here is CASEGRAVYSNQPQHF. CDR3 coding DNA: TGTGCCAGCGAGGGCCGGGCAGTCTATAGCAATCAGCCCCAGCATTTT. The rearrangement links TRBV2 to TRBJ1-5; D gene uncertain. Germline CDR1 is SNHLY and CDR2 is FYNNEI. The CDR3 is made up of 16 amino acids. Trimming removed 8 bases at V and 0 bases at J, with 17 bases between.

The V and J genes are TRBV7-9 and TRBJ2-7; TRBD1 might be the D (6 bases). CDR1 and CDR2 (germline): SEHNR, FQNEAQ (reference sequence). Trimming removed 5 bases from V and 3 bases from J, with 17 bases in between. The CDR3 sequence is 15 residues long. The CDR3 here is CASSPPGHSIYEQYF. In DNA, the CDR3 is TGTGCCAGCAGCCCCCCGGGACATAGTATCTACGAGCAGTACTTC.

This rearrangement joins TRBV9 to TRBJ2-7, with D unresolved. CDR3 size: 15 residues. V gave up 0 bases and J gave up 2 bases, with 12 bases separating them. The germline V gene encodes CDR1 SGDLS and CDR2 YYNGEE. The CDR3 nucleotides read TGTGCCAGCAGCGTAGCGAGTGAGCCGACCTACGAGCAGTACTTC. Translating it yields CASSVASEPTYEQYF. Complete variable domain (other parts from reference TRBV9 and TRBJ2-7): DSGVTQTPKHLITATGQRVTLRCSPRSGDLSVYWYQQSLDQGLQFLIQYYNGEERAKGNILERFSAQQFPDLHSELNLSSLELGDSALYFCASSVASEPTYEQYFGPGTRLTVT.